This T cell receptor beta chain came from a study of immune heterogeneity within non-small cell lung tumors. Study-level points and caveats: Alongside site-unique high-frequency clones, identical dominant CDR3 beta clonotypes recurred across tumor sites within a patient. Most high-frequency T-cell receptor beta clonotypes were specific to a single patient.

The CDR3 is made up of 13 amino acids. Germline CDR1 and CDR2: GTSNPN and SVGIG (reference sequence). Deletions cut 2 bases from V and 4 bases from J, with 11 bases between. Bulk tumor genomic DNA, 600 ng per sample, was used as template. Far-apart biopsies, several per primary tumor, were taken during surgery. These patients got curative surgery after being newly diagnosed with untreated non-small cell lung cancer. All donors had received a new diagnosis of non-small cell lung cancer and were undergoing surgery with curative intent. It was with 32 V and 13 J primers that multiplex PCR amplified TCR beta CDR3. TCRdb called the multiplex PCR reads again in MiXCR, with one record for every CDR3 protein. The data hold around 11,000 distinct CDR3 sequences, with 15% to 25% observed a single time. In its sample, this clonotype is medium-sized. The antigen is not known.

The sequencing input was lung tumor tissue. This sequence joins TRBV30 and TRBJ1-1; D perhaps matches TRBD1 (6 bases). The receptor was derived from a man aged 60 to 69 with non-small cell lung cancer. The CDR3 protein is CAWSQQGGTEAFF. For the CDR3, the DNA is TGTGCCTGGAGTCAACAGGGCGGCACTGAAGCTTTCTTT.